A single sample is the source of the 2 T cell receptor beta chains below, sequenced in a study of cytomegalovirus exposure and HLA in healthy donors. The PCR was carried out with 60 Vbeta primers and 13 Jbeta primers. The method was immunoSEQ multiplex PCR; TCRdb's version includes in-frame clones alone and lacks a portion of them. The data show about 190,000 clones, 70% to 75% seen once. Sequenced sample: PBMCs. Source of these receptors: a man aged 25 to 45 in good health and CMV-seropositive.

The V and J genes are TRBV15 and TRBJ2-7, with 7 bases lining up with TRBD2. The V gene end was trimmed by 0 bases and the J gene end by 3 bases; junction bases not matched to a gene: 2. CDR1 is LNHNV and CDR2 is YYDKDF in the germline V gene (reference sequence). This CDR3 contains 14 residues. CDR3 loop: CATSREAGYYEQYF. In DNA form, the CDR3 reads TGTGCCACCAGCAGAGAAGCGGGATACTACGAGCAGTACTTC.

This chain joins TRBV12-5 and TRBJ1-2; D unresolved. The V gene's germline CDR1 is LGHNT and CDR2 FRNRAP. V lost 5 bases to trimming and J lost 4 bases, with 17 bases between them. This CDR3 spans 15 amino acids. The CDR3 here is CASGPTPDTRYGYTF. The CDR3 DNA follows: TGTGCTAGTGGTCCGACACCCGACACGCGCTATGGCTACACCTTC.